This T cell receptor beta chain emerged from a study of shared clonotypes between healthy human individuals. Study observations and caveats: It was anticipated that sequencing depth would influence how many clonotypes donors shared.

As for this clone: Its antigen is as yet unknown. In the same sample, other DNA sequences code for this CDR3.

Measured with immunoSEQ multiplex PCR; TCRdb has only the in-frame clones, and not every one. Of almost 750,000 clones listed, around 70% are singletons. The study separated CD4+ cells into CD45RA+ naive and CD45RA-negative memory subsets. Sequencing used memory CD4+ T cells sorted from blood. The subset here: CD45RA-negative fraction. The clonotype originates from a woman in her twenties or thirties in good health.

The CDR3 sequence: CASSPGGGYGYTF. CDR3 nucleotide sequence: TGTGCCAGCTCACCCGGGGGGGGCTATGGCTACACCTTC. The chain joins TRBV18 to TRBJ1-2; D possibly corresponds to TRBD1 (5 bases). V was clipped by 3 bases and J by 4 bases, with 9 bases between them. CDR3 size: 13 residues. The germline gives CDR1 KGHSH, CDR2 LQKENI.